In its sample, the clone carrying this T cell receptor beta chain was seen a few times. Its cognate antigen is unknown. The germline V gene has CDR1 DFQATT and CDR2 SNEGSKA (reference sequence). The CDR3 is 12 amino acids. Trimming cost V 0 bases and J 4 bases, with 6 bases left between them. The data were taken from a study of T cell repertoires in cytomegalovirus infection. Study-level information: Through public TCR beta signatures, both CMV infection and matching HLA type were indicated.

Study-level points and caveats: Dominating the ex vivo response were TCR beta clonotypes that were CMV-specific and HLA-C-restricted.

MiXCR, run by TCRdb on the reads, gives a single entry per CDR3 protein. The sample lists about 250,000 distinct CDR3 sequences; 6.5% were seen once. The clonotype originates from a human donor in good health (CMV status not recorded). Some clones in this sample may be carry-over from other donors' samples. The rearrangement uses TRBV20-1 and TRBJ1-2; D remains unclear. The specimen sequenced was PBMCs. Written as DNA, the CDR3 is TGCAGTGCTAGAGATTCGGGCTATGGCTACACCTTC. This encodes CSARDSGYGYTF.